Listed below are T cell receptor beta chains from one sample, sequenced in a study of cytomegalovirus exposure and HLA in healthy donors. Clones were read by immunoSEQ multiplex PCR, and TCRdb kept only the in-frame ones, dropping some. The sample lists fewer than 80,000 clones; 65% to 80% were seen once. The sample was PBMCs. These TCRs come from a woman in her thirties in good health and CMV-seronegative. The CDR3 runs from the conserved cysteine through the conserved F or W.

V	J	CDR3
TRBV7-2	TRBJ1-1	CASSLLGAADTEAFF
TRBV7-2	TRBJ1-2	CASWGGNTLNYGYTF
TRBV7-2	TRBJ2-2	CASSSRTSGRSGELFF
TRBV12-5	TRBJ2-3	CASGWTSGSLDTQYF
TRBV7-2	TRBJ2-3	CASSSYTDTQYF
TRBV6-5	TRBJ2-1	CASSRLIGGNEQFF
TRBV6-6	TRBJ2-7	CASANPRGSGSYEQYF
TRBV7-9	TRBJ2-5	CASSPAGLGSETQYF
TRBV5-5	TRBJ1-1	CASSALPGGLETEAFF
TRBV28	TRBJ1-4	CASSRGGNEKLFF
TRBV7-3	TRBJ2-1	CASSPYPGLDRNEQFF
TRBV7-8	TRBJ2-7	CASRFSLDSLYEQYF
TRBV30	TRBJ2-1	CAWSGTVSYNEQFF
TRBV30	TRBJ1-1	CAWSSYGGTENTEAFF
TRBV7-9	TRBJ2-1	CASSPDGRGGNEQFF
TRBV5-1	TRBJ1-1	CASSPRGEPAHFF
TRBV29-1	TRBJ2-1	CSVGLAEGSNEQFF
TRBV10-2	TRBJ2-7	CASRSGTSGMGYEQYF
TRBV28	TRBJ2-1	CASRGLAGVSEQFF
TRBV19	TRBJ2-7	CASSPSTGGSSYEQYF
TRBV19	TRBJ1-5	CASGEQGIGSQPQHF
TRBV6-5	TRBJ1-1	CASSYGADGITEAFF
TRBV5-1	TRBJ2-7	CASHPGDREGNEQYF
TRBV2	TRBJ2-7	CASIEGTGLYEQYF
TRBV19	TRBJ2-3	CASSMGRFPDTQYF
TRBV29-1	TRBJ1-2	CSVTWEVANYGYTF
TRBV6-1	TRBJ1-2	CASKGRNFSYGYTF
TRBV5-6	TRBJ1-2	CASSLDAGTGYTF
TRBV7-2	TRBJ2-1	CASSLSGNEQFF